This is a list of T cell receptor beta chains from one sample in a study of blood T cell repertoires in COVID-19. TCRdb's table, derived via immunoSEQ multiplex PCR, lists solely in-frame clones and lacks some. The sample lists about 240,000 clones; more than 75% were seen once. The sample comprised peripheral blood. The receptors derive from a woman older than 75 with COVID-19, enrolled during active disease. Both conserved end residues are part of each CDR3. The D gene is left open where the match is weak. Some rows mark clone size as missing; the rest say once, few, many or name a class of expanded clone.

j_call clone_size v_call d_call cdr3_aa cdr3_nt
TRBJ1-4 few TRBV7-9 - CATYPRKPTNEKLFF TGTGCCACCTACCCCCGCAAACCAACTAATGAAAAACTGTTTTTT
TRBJ2-7 - TRBV9 TRBD1 CASSVGTGGRGEQYF TGTGCCAGCAGCGTCGGTACAGGGGGTAGAGGCGAGCAGTACTTC
TRBJ2-7 - TRBV7-2 TRBD1 CASVRDRGYEQYF TGTGCCAGCGTCCGGGACAGAGGCTACGAGCAGTACTTC
TRBJ2-7 - TRBV11-2 - CASSLSPSGTLQYF TGTGCCAGCAGCTTATCTCCCTCCGGGACTCTACAGTACTTC
TRBJ1-6 many TRBV27 TRBD1 CASSLRRGRDNSPLHF TGTGCCAGCAGTTTAAGGAGGGGGCGGGATAATTCACCCCTCCACTTT
TRBJ1-6 - TRBV25-1 - CASTLGKNSPLHF TGTGCCAGCACTCTCGGTAAAAATTCACCCCTCCACTTT
TRBJ2-2 - TRBV3-1/TRBV3-2 - CASSLPGTGELFF TGTGCCAGCAGCCTCCCAGGGACCGGGGAGCTGTTTTTT
TRBJ2-5 few TRBV12-3/TRBV12-4 - CASMSGGETQYF TGTGCCAGCATGTCAGGGGGGGAGACCCAGTACTTC
TRBJ2-1 - TRBV2 - CASSETTSFSDNEQFF TGTGCCAGCAGTGAAACGACTAGTTTTTCGGACAATGAGCAGTTCTTC
TRBJ2-5 - TRBV15 - CATKSQANAQETQYF TGTGCCACCAAGTCGCAGGCCAACGCCCAAGAGACCCAGTACTTC
TRBJ1-5 few TRBV30 - CAWSVGGSSLYSNQPQHF TGTGCCTGGAGTGTTGGCGGCAGCTCCCTTTATAGCAATCAGCCCCAGCATTTT
TRBJ1-1 - TRBV9 - CASSVGDNPEAFF TGTGCCAGCAGCGTAGGGGACAACCCTGAAGCTTTCTTT
TRBJ1-5 - TRBV5-1 - CASSPQGNQPQHF TGCGCCAGCAGCCCTCAGGGCAATCAGCCCCAGCATTTT
TRBJ2-7 - TRBV5-1 - CASSFAGSYEQYF TGCGCCAGCAGCTTCGCAGGGTCCTACGAGCAGTACTTC
TRBJ1-1 - TRBV6-6 - CASSYPGQLNTEAFF TGTGCCAGCAGTTACCCTGGACAGTTGAACACTGAAGCTTTCTTT
TRBJ1-6 - TRBV15 - CATSMRSVSPLHF TGTGCCACCAGCATGCGTTCGGTTTCACCCCTCCACTTT
TRBJ2-1 - TRBV3-1/TRBV3-2 TRBD1 CASSPWTGANEQFF TGTGCCAGCAGCCCATGGACAGGGGCCAATGAGCAGTTCTTC
TRBJ2-7 once TRBV6-6 TRBD2 CASSYSTGGSPYEQYF TGTGCCAGCAGTTATTCTACTGGCGGGAGTCCCTACGAGCAGTACTTC
TRBJ2-2 - TRBV29-1 - CATPGRIAGTGELFF TGCGCAACCCCGGGACGAATCGCGGGGACCGGGGAGCTGTTTTTT
TRBJ1-3 many TRBV19 - CASSRGPGNTIYF TGTGCCAGTAGCCGCGGCCCGGGAAACACCATATATTTT
TRBJ2-3 - TRBV7-2 - CASSRLLDTQYF TGTGCCAGCAGCCGACTCCTGGATACGCAGTATTTT
TRBJ2-3 - TRBV7-2 TRBD2 CASSLGERGSVTDTQYF TGTGCCAGCAGCTTAGGGGAGCGGGGGAGCGTCACAGATACGCAGTATTTT
TRBJ2-1 - TRBV6-2/TRBV6-3 - CASSYWGGRSLSSYNEQFF TGTGCCAGCAGTTACTGGGGCGGAAGGTCGCTGAGCTCCTACAATGAGCAGTTCTTC
TRBJ1-2 - TRBV4-1 - CASSHQGEGRGYTF TGCGCCAGCAGCCATCAAGGAGAGGGCCGGGGCTACACCTTC
TRBJ1-1 - TRBV5-1 - CASRTMNTEAFF TGCGCCAGCCGCACTATGAACACTGAAGCTTTCTTT
TRBJ1-2 - TRBV27 - CASSSDPYRVSSSYGYTF TGTGCCAGCAGTTCCGATCCGTACAGGGTATCGTCGAGCTATGGCTACACCTTC
TRBJ2-7 - TRBV7-9 TRBD1 CASSLEGTGRSYEQYF TGTGCCAGCAGCTTAGAAGGGACAGGGCGCTCCTACGAGCAGTACTTC
TRBJ1-4 - TRBV18 - CASSPLTLTGVNEKLFF TGTGCCAGCTCACCACTCACGCTGACAGGCGTTAATGAAAAACTGTTTTTT
TRBJ2-3 - TRBV7-9 TRBD2 CASSLTGRADTQYF TGTGCCAGCAGCTTAACGGGGAGGGCAGATACGCAGTATTTT